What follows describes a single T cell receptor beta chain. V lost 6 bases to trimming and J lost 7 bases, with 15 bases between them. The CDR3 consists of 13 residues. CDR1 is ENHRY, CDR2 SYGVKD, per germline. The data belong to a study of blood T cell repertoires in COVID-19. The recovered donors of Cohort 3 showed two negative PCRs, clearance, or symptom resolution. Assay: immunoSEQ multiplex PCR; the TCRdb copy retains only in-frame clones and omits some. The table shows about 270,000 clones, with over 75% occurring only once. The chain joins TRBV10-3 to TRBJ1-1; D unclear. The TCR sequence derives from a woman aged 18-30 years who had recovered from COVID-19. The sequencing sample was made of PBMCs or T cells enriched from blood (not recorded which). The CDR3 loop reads CAIRGPPGGEAFF. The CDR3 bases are TGTGCCATCAGAGGACCTCCCGGAGGTGAAGCTTTCTTT.